These 3 T cell receptor beta chains were all obtained from the same sample, sequenced in a study of long-term antiretroviral therapy in people with HIV. Assay version v3.0 of immunoSEQ was used, and it was run at survey level. The method was immunoSEQ multiplex PCR; TCRdb's version includes in-frame clones alone and lacks a portion of them. Of about 20,000 clones listed, about nine tenths are singletons. The sample here was unsorted PBMCs, taken 4.4 years before starting antiretroviral therapy. Source of these receptors: a woman younger than 45 with HIV.

The chain employs TRBV19 and TRBJ2-5; the match to TRBD2 covers 7 bases. Trimming at V came to 5 bases and at J to 2 bases, leaving 8 bases not matched to a gene. The CDR3 extends over 15 amino acids. Germline V gives CDR1 LNHDA, CDR2 SQIVND (reference sequence). DNA for the CDR3: TGTGCCAGTAGTCGGTGGGGAGGGGATCAAGAGACCCAGTACTTC. It is translated as CASSRWGGDQETQYF.

The chain carries TRBV7-8 and TRBJ1-2; D is possibly TRBD1 (6 bases). CDR3 length: 15 residues. Germline CDR1 is SGHVS and CDR2 is FQNEAQ. V was clipped by 0 bases and J by 0 bases, with 8 bases between them. CDR3: CASSLARTANYGYTF. CDR3 coding DNA: TGTGCCAGCAGCTTAGCTAGGACAGCTAACTATGGCTACACCTTC.

The DNA for the CDR3 is TGTGCCAGCAGCTCTTACTCCGGGACGTTCTCCTACGAGCAGTACTTC. The encoded protein is CASSSYSGTFSYEQYF. The rearrangement links TRBV7-2 to TRBJ2-7; D may correspond to TRBD1 or TRBD2 (5 bases each). Germline values: CDR1 SGHTA, CDR2 FQGNSA. The CDR3 sequence is 16 residues long. Between the trimmed V and J ends, which lost 4 bases and 0 bases, there was a span of 16 bases.